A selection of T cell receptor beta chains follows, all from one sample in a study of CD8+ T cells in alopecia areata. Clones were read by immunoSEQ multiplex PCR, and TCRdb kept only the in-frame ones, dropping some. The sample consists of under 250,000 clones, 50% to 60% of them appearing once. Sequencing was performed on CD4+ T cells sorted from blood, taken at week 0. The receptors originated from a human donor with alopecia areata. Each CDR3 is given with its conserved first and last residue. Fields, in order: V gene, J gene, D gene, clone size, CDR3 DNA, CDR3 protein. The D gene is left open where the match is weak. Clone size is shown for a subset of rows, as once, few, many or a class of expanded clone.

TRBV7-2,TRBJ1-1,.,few,TGTGCCAGCACTCCCTCGCGGGGGCGGCGGACTGAAGCTTTCTTT,CASTPSRGRRTEAFF
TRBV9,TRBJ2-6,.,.,TGTGCCAGCAGGAACTCTGGGGCCAACGTCCTGACTTTC,CASRNSGANVLTF
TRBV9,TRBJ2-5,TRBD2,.,TGTGCCAGCAGCCCCGGGACTAGCATTTCGGAGACCCAGTACTTC,CASSPGTSISETQYF
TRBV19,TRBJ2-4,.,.,TGTGCCAGTAGTATATCGGGCTACAGGGACATTCAGTACTTC,CASSISGYRDIQYF
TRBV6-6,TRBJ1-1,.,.,TGTGCCAGCACCCCGGGCCCAGACCCCACTGAAGCTTTCTTT,CASTPGPDPTEAFF
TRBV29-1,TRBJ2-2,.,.,TGCAGTGGAAACAAGAACACCGGGGAGCTGTTTTTT,CSGNKNTGELFF
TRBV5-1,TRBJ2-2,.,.,TGCGCCAGCAGCACGATCTCGGGGACCGGGGAGCTGTTTTTT,CASSTISGTGELFF
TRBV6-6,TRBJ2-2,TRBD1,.,TGTGCCAGCAGTGGACAGGGGTACACCGGGGAGCTGTTTTTT,CASSGQGYTGELFF
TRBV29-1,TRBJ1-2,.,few,TGCAGCGTTGAAGTGAAGATACAGGGTCTCTATGGCTACACCTTC,CSVEVKIQGLYGYTF
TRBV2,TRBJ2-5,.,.,TGTGCCAGCAGTGACTGGACCTTCAAAGAGACCCAGTACTTC,CASSDWTFKETQYF
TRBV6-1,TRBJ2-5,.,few,TGTGCCAGCAGGAAAGCGGCGACGGAGACCCAGTACTTC,CASRKAATETQYF
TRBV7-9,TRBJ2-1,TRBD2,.,TGTGCCAGCCTCCCCTGGGGGGGCTCCTACAATGAGCAGTTCTTC,CASLPWGGSYNEQFF
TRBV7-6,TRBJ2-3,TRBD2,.,TGTGCCAGCAGCCAACTAGCGGGGACTAGCACAGATACGCAGTATTTT,CASSQLAGTSTDTQYF
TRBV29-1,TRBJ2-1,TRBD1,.,TGCAGCGTTGAAGATTGGTCGCGACAGGGGGCGCGTAATGAGCAGTTCTTC,CSVEDWSRQGARNEQFF
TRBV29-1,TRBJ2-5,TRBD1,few,TGCAGCGTTGTCTCTACAGGGGGCGCAGAGACCCAGTACTTC,CSVVSTGGAETQYF
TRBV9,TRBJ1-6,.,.,TGTGCCAGCACCCCCGGGGGGTCTCCACCCCTCCACTTT,CASTPGGSPPLHF
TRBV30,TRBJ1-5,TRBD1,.,TGTGCCTGGAGTAGGGACAGGGAACAGCCCCAGCATTTT,CAWSRDREQPQHF
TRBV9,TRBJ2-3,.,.,TGTGCCAGCAGCGTAGATCCAGGGTTAAGAGATACGCAGTATTTT,CASSVDPGLRDTQYF
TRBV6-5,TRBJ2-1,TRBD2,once,TGTGCCAGCAGTTACTCTAGGACTAGCCTTATTCAGTTCTTC,CASSYSRTSLIQFF
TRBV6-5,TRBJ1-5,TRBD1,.,TGTGCCAGCAGTTACAAGGGACAGGGAAATCAGCCCCAGCATTTT,CASSYKGQGNQPQHF
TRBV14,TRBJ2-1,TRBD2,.,TGTGCCAGCAGCCCGTCGGGACTAGTGCCCTACAATGAGCAGTTCTTC,CASSPSGLVPYNEQFF
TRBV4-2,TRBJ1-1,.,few,TGTGCCAGCAGCCTCGGGGGGGAAACTGAAGCTTTCTTT,CASSLGGETEAFF
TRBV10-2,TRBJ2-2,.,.,TGCGCCAGCACTTCAAACACCGGGGAGCTGTTTTTT,CASTSNTGELFF
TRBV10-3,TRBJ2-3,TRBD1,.,TGTGCCATCAGTGACCCTAACAGGGGCCTCGGCACAGATACGCAGTATTTT,CAISDPNRGLGTDTQYF
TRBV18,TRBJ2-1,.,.,TGTGCCAGCTCACAAGGCTTGGCCACCCCGGACAATGAGCAGTTCTTC,CASSQGLATPDNEQFF
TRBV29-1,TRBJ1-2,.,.,TGCAGCGTTGAAACGGACTATGGCTACACCTTC,CSVETDYGYTF
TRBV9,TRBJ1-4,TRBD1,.,TGTGCCAGCAGCTTATTGGGGACAGGGTTTGAAAAACTGTTTTTT,CASSLLGTGFEKLFF
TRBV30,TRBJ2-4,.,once,TGTGCCTGGAGTGTTAGGACTGACTATGATCTAGCCAAAAACATTCAGTACTTC,CAWSVRTDYDLAKNIQYF
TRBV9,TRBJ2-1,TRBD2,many,TGTGCCAGCAGCGTCGGGGTAGCGGGAGTACATGAGCAGTTCTTC,CASSVGVAGVHEQFF
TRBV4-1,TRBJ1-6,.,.,TGCGCCAGCAGCCTGGGACCGACCCCATATTCACCCCTCCACTTT,CASSLGPTPYSPLHF
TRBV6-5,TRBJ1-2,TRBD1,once,TGTGCCAGCAGCCCCGGGACAGGCTTTAACTATGGCTACACCTTC,CASSPGTGFNYGYTF
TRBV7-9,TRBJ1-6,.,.,TGTGCCAGCAGCCCAGGACCGCAGAAGGGTAGTTCACCCCTCCACTTT,CASSPGPQKGSSPLHF
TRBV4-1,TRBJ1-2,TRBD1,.,TGCGCCAGCAGCCAAGCGGGACAGTACTATGGCTACACCTTC,CASSQAGQYYGYTF
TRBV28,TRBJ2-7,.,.,TGTGCCAGCAGTCTTCCTCCCCGACAGGATGGCAACGAGCAGTACTTC,CASSLPPRQDGNEQYF
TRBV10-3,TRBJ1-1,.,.,TGTGCCATCAATATCGGGGGAATGAACACTGAAGCTTTCTTT,CAINIGGMNTEAFF
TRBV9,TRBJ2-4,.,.,TGTGCCAGCAGCCGATCCCCGAACATTCAGTACTTC,CASSRSPNIQYF
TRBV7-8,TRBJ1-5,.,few,TGTGCCAGCAGCTACAAACGACCCCAGCCCCAGCATTTT,CASSYKRPQPQHF
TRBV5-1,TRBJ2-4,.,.,TGCGCCAGCAGCCCCACCGGGAAAGCCAAAAACATTCAGTACTTC,CASSPTGKAKNIQYF
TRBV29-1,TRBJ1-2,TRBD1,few,TGCAGCGTCGGACAGGGGAAAGGCTACACCTTC,CSVGQGKGYTF
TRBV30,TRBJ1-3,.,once,TGTGCCTGGACGCCTAGCTCTGGAAACACCATATATTTT,CAWTPSSGNTIYF
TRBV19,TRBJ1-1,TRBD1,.,TGTGCCAGTATGGACAGGCTGAACACTGAAGCTTTCTTT,CASMDRLNTEAFF
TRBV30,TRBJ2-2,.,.,TGTGCCTGGAGCCCCGTGGCGGGCTTCGCGAACACCGGGGAGCTGTTTTTT,CAWSPVAGFANTGELFF
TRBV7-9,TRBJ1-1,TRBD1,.,TGTGCCAGCGCAGGGGGGGCGGGCACTGAAGCTTTCTTT,CASAGGAGTEAFF
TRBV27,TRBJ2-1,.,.,TGTGCCAGCAGTAGAAAAACCCCCAATGAGCAGTTCTTC,CASSRKTPNEQFF
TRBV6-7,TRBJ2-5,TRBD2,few,TGTGCCAGCAGTCGGGGGGGAGAGACCCAGTACTTC,CASSRGGETQYF
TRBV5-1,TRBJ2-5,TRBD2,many,TGCGCCAGCAGCTGGAGCGGGAACGGAGAGACCCAGTACTTC,CASSWSGNGETQYF
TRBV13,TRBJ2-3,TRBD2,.,TGTGCCAGCAGCTTCCTGGGGCTAGCGGAGAGCACAGATACGCAGTATTTT,CASSFLGLAESTDTQYF
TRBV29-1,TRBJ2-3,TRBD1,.,TGCAGCGCGACAGGGGGGGGAAGGAGCACAGATACGCAGTATTTT,CSATGGGRSTDTQYF
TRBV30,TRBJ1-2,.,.,TGTGCCTGGAGTGTTCAGGAGAAGAACTATGGCTACACCTTC,CAWSVQEKNYGYTF
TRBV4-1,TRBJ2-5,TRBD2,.,TGCGCCAGCAGCCAAGATCTTGTTGGACTAGCGAGCTCGACCCAGTACTTC,CASSQDLVGLASSTQYF
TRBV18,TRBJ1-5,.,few,TGTGCCAGCTCCCCGAAGATGGATCAGCCCCAGCATTTT,CASSPKMDQPQHF
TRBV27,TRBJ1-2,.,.,TGTGCCAGCAGTTCCCTTGACAGATATGGCTACACCTTC,CASSSLDRYGYTF
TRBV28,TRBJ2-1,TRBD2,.,TGTGCCAGCAGTCTAAGAGCGGGAGGTTCCTACAATGAGCAGTTCTTC,CASSLRAGGSYNEQFF
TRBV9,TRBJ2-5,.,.,TGTGCCAGTAGCATCCAAGAGACCCAGTACTTC,CASSIQETQYF